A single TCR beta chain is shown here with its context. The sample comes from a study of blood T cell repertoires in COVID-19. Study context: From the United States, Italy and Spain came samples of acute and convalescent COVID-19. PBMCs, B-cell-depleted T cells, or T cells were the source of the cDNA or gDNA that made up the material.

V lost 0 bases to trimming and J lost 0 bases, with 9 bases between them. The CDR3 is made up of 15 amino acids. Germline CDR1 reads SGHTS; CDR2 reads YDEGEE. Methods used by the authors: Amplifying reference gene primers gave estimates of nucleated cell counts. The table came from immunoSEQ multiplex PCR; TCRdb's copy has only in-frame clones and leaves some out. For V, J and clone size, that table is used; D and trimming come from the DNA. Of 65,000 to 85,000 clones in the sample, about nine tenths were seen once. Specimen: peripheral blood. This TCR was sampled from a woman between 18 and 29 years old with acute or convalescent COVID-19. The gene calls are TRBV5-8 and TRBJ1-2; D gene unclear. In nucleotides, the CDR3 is TGTGCCAGCAGCTTGGATTCAGGTGCTAACTATGGCTACACCTTC. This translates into CASSLDSGANYGYTF.